The 24 T cell receptor beta chains presented below share a single source sample, sequenced in a study of T cell repertoires in cytomegalovirus infection. Each CDR3 protein is one row after TCRdb ran MiXCR on the reads. The sample shows 740,000 or so distinct CDR3 sequences, less than 40% of them seen only once. The sequencing sample was made of PBMCs. These receptors were collected from a human donor in good health (CMV status not recorded). Some clones in this sample may be carry-over from other donors' samples.

This clonotype was counted ten times or more. V usage is TRBV7-8 and J usage is TRBJ2-3, with 9 nucleotides matching TRBD1. CDR1 is SGHVS, CDR2 FQNEAQ, per germline. The CDR3 extends over 19 amino acids. Trimming removed 4 bases from V and 0 bases from J; junction bases left unmatched: 14. Written as DNA, the CDR3 is TGTGCCAGCAGCTCACACAGGGGGCCACCTACTTCTAGCACAGATACGCAGTATTTT. Translating gives CASSSHRGPPTSSTDTQYF.

The chain carries TRBV24-1 and TRBJ2-3; D gene uncertain. Trimming cost V 0 bases and J 5 bases, with 5 bases left between them. The CDR3 consists of 13 residues. CDR1 KGHDR and CDR2 SFDVKD come from the germline V gene. The CDR3 DNA follows: TGTGCCACCAGTGATTTGATTCGAGATACGCAGTATTTT. This sequence encodes CATSDLIRDTQYF.

This clonotype was detected many times. The rearrangement links TRBV7-2 to TRBJ2-3; D not certain. Germline V gene data show CDR1 as SGHTA and CDR2 as FQGNSA. Trimming took 0 bases from V and 0 from J, leaving 4 bases between them. This CDR3 has 14 amino acids. CDR3 coding DNA: TGTGCCAGCAGCTTAGCGGTGAGCACAGATACGCAGTATTTT. It codes for CASSLAVSTDTQYF.

As concerns this clonotype: A read error may produce the germline difference seen at one junction end. J is TRBJ1-4 and V is TRBV7-2; D not certain. The CDR3 extends over 14 amino acids. Germline CDR1 reads SGHTA; CDR2 reads FQGNSA. The CDR3 is CASSFDNPNENLFF. CDR3 nucleotide sequence: TGTGCCAGCAGCTTCGACAACCCGAATGAAAACCTGTTTTTT. Full variable domain (outside the CDR3, taken from reference TRBV7-2 and TRBJ1-4): GAGVSQSPSNKVTEKGKDVELRCDPISGHTALYWYRQSLGQGLEFLIYFQGNSAPDKSGLPSDRFSAERTGGSVSTLTIQRTQQEDSAVYLCASSFDNPNENLFFGSGTQLSVL.

V and J are TRBV7-9 and TRBJ1-5, with D perhaps TRBD1 (5 bases). The CDR3 loop spans 17 amino acids. CDR1 is SEHNR, CDR2 FQNEAQ, per germline (reference sequence). V was clipped by 5 bases and J by 4 bases, with 21 bases between them. CDR3 coding DNA: TGTGCCAGCAGCAAAGGGAGCGGGGCTTGGAGAAATCAGCCCCAGCATTTT. It translates to CASSKGSGAWRNQPQHF.

There are many counts of this clonotype. This chain uses TRBV7-2 with TRBJ2-7; D not certain. CDR3 length equals 14 residues. Per germline, CDR1 SGHTA and CDR2 FQGNSA. V gave up 3 bases and J gave up 4 bases, with 13 bases separating them. The CDR3 spells CASSFLLAGYEQYF. CDR3 bases: TGTGCCAGCAGCTTCTTACTGGCCGGGTACGAGCAGTACTTC.

The CDR3 DNA is TGTGCCAGCAGTCTGGATCCCGGGGCTCTCGAAAAGTACTTC. It codes for CASSLDPGALEKYF. The V and J genes are TRBV5-4 and TRBJ2-7; D may match TRBD1 or TRBD2 (5 bases each). There are 14 residues in the CDR3. Deletions cut 5 bases from V and 11 bases from J, with 23 bases between. Germline V lookup: CDR1 SGHNT, CDR2 YYREEE (reference sequence). The variable domain in full, completed from reference TRBV5-4 and TRBJ2-7, reads ETGVTQSPTHLIKTRGQQVTLRCSSQSGHNTVSWYQQALGQGPQFIFQYYREEENGRGNFPPRFSGLQFPNYSSELNVNALELDDSALYLCASSLDPGALEKYFGPGTRLTVT.

This chain joins TRBV27 and TRBJ2-1; the D call may be TRBD1 or TRBD2 (5 bases each). This CDR3 region has 19 residues. CDR1 and CDR2 from the germline V gene are MNHEY and SMNVEV (reference sequence). V was clipped by 0 bases and J by 2 bases, with 20 bases between them. The CDR3 is CASSLSRGKGYTTYNEQFF. The CDR3 DNA sequence: TGTGCCAGCAGTTTATCGAGGGGTAAGGGGTATACTACCTACAATGAGCAGTTCTTC.

CDR3 sequence reads: CASSLAPGLAGGRLEQFF. The CDR3 nucleotides are TGCGCCAGCAGCTTGGCTCCGGGACTAGCGGGGGGCCGACTTGAGCAGTTCTTC. V usage is TRBV5-1 and J usage is TRBJ2-1; 15 bases are shared with TRBD2. CDR1 SGHRS and CDR2 YFSETQ come from the germline V gene. Losses at the gene ends were 0 bases for V and 9 bases for J; bases not matched to a gene: 10. The CDR3 runs to 18 residues.

The V gene is TRBV28, the J gene TRBJ2-7; the D gene is possibly TRBD1 (6 bases). Trimming took 8 bases from V and 4 from J, leaving 33 bases between them. The CDR3 is 19 amino acids. Germline V gives CDR1 MDHEN, CDR2 SYDVKM. CDR3 residues: CASSSYRDTRRLGDYEQYF. DNA for the CDR3: TGTGCCAGCTCGTCCTACCGGGACACCCGTAGATTGGGTGATTACGAGCAGTACTTC.

This sequence joins TRBV7-2 and TRBJ1-5; a possible D gene is TRBD1 (5 bases). Germline loops: CDR1 SGHTA, CDR2 FQGNSA. This CDR3 spans 15 amino acids. V lost 4 bases and J lost 5, with 15 bases in between. Here the CDR3 DNA reads TGTGCCAGCAGCTCTCTGGGGGGTAGGGATCAGCCCCAGCATTTT. Translation: CASSSLGGRDQPQHF.

V usage is TRBV7-9 and J usage is TRBJ1-6; 8 bases are a match to TRBD1. From germline, CDR1 is SEHNR and CDR2 FQNEAQ (reference sequence). This CDR3 spans 14 amino acids. V lost 5 bases to trimming and J lost 11 bases; unmatched junction nucleotides: 8. CDR3 amino acids: CASSETGAHAPLHF. In DNA form, the CDR3 reads TGTGCCAGCAGCGAGACAGGGGCCCACGCACCCCTCCACTTT.

A remark on this clonotype: One junction end disagrees with the germline gene, perhaps due to a read error. V is TRBV12-3 or TRBV12-4 and J is TRBJ1-2; D gene uncertain. The CDR3 sequence is 14 residues long. CDR3 sequence reads: CASKKPGSNYVYTF. In DNA, the CDR3 is TGTGCCAGCAAAAAACCGGGCAGTAACTATGTCTACACCTTC.

This chain connects TRBV7-9 to TRBJ2-4; maybe TRBD2 (5 bases). The CDR3 contains 16 residues. V lost 1 base to trimming and J lost 0 bases, with 10 bases between them. The germline CDR1 and CDR2 sequences are SEHNR and FQNEAQ (reference sequence). The CDR3: CASSLVADLAKNIQYF. CDR3 bases: TGTGCCAGCAGCTTAGTGGCGGACTTAGCCAAAAACATTCAGTACTTC.

This clonotype was counted between two and nine times. The chain uses TRBV12-3 or TRBV12-4 and TRBJ1-2; D gene unclear. Trimming pared 3 bases from V and 9 bases from J, leaving 8 bases between. There are 11 residues in the CDR3. CDR3 region: CASSFGSRYTF. Here the CDR3 DNA reads TGTGCCAGCAGTTTTGGGAGTCGCTACACCTTC.

This clonotype was detected a few times. This sequence joins TRBV7-9 and TRBJ1-3; possibly TRBD1 for D (5 bases). The V end lost 1 base, the J end lost 0 bases, and 7 bases lay between the germline ends. The length of the CDR3 is 15 residues. Germline CDR1 and CDR2: SEHNR and FQNEAQ (reference sequence). The DNA for the CDR3 is TGTGCCAGCAGCTTAGGACAGCTCTCTGGAAACACCATATATTTT. Encoded protein: CASSLGQLSGNTIYF.

The chain links TRBV10-2 to TRBJ1-3, with D possibly being TRBD1 (5 bases). The germline V gene encodes CDR1 WSHSY and CDR2 SAAADI. The CDR3 has 17 amino acids. Trimming took off 5 bases at V and 0 bases at J, with 17 bases between the two ends. CDR3 bases: TGCGCCAGCAGTCTAAAACCGACAGCGTACTCTGGAAACACCATATATTTT. Translated, it gives CASSLKPTAYSGNTIYF.

The V call is TRBV5-6, the J call TRBJ1-1; D gene ambiguous. V was shortened by 1 base and J by 0 bases, with 10 bases between the two germline ends. This CDR3 contains 15 residues. CDR1 SGHDT and CDR2 YYEEEE come from the germline V gene. CDR3: CASSLYRTMNTEAFF. In nucleotides, the CDR3 is TGTGCCAGCAGCTTGTATCGGACGATGAACACTGAAGCTTTCTTT.

CDR3: CASHTVASGWNYNEQFF. The CDR3 nucleotides are TGTGCCAGCCACACCGTGGCTAGCGGGTGGAACTACAATGAGCAGTTCTTC. The gene calls are TRBV28 and TRBJ2-1; 8 bases line up with TRBD2. The CDR3 totals 17 residues. V dropped 8 bases and J dropped 3; count of bases not matched to a gene: 15. Looked up from germline, CDR1 is MDHEN and CDR2 is SYDVKM.

This clonotype was detected only a few times. V and J are TRBV2 and TRBJ1-2, with 7 bases aligning to TRBD1. Losses at the gene ends were 6 bases for V and 4 bases for J; bases not matched to a gene: 8. Looked up from germline, CDR1 is SNHLY and CDR2 is FYNNEI. The CDR3 loop spans 14 amino acids. The CDR3 is CASSLQGTLYGYTF. The CDR3 nucleotides read TGTGCCAGCAGCCTACAGGGGACCCTCTATGGCTACACCTTC. Supplemented by reference TRBV2 and TRBJ1-2, the full variable domain reads EPEVTQTPSHQVTQMGQEVILRCVPISNHLYFYWYRQILGQKVEFLVSFYNNEISEKSEIFDDQFSVERPDGSNFTLKIRSTKLEDSAMYFCASSLQGTLYGYTFGSGTRLTVV.

The chain is built from TRBV20-1 and TRBJ2-7, with D tentatively TRBD2 (5 bases). The germline V gene has CDR1 DFQATT and CDR2 SNEGSKA (reference sequence). The CDR3 runs to 13 residues. V was pared by 6 bases and J by 2 bases, with 14 bases between. The CDR3 DNA sequence: TGCAGTGCCGAGGGTGAGGGCACCTACGAGCAGTACTTC. Translation: CSAEGEGTYEQYF.

V gene TRBV29-1 combines with J gene TRBJ2-3; 15 bases are a match to TRBD2. CDR3 length: 16 residues. V lost 4 bases and J lost 7; bases outside the gene matches: 9. Germline CDR1 and CDR2: SQVTM and ANQGSEA. The CDR3 here is CSVGGLAGGPSYTQYF. The CDR3 DNA reads TGCAGCGTTGGCGGACTAGCGGGAGGGCCCTCATATACGCAGTATTTT.

The V gene is TRBV6-8, the J gene TRBJ1-6; D unresolved. CDR3 size: 15 residues. Germline assignment: CDR1 MNHGY and CDR2 SAAAGT. The germline V and J ends were trimmed by 5 bases and 11 bases, with 19 bases remaining between them. CDR3 DNA: TGTGCCAGCAGTGCCCTTGGACCCGAAAAAGCACCCCTCCACTTT. As protein: CASSALGPEKAPLHF.

This clonotype was detected a few times. The chain links TRBV12-3 or TRBV12-4 to TRBJ1-1, with D perhaps TRBD1 (5 bases). The CDR3 loop spans 14 amino acids. Between the trimmed V and J ends, which lost 6 bases and 0 bases, there was a span of 11 bases. The CDR3 coding sequence is TGTGCCAGCAGAGGGGACGCCATGAACACTGAAGCTTTCTTT. As protein: CASRGDAMNTEAFF.